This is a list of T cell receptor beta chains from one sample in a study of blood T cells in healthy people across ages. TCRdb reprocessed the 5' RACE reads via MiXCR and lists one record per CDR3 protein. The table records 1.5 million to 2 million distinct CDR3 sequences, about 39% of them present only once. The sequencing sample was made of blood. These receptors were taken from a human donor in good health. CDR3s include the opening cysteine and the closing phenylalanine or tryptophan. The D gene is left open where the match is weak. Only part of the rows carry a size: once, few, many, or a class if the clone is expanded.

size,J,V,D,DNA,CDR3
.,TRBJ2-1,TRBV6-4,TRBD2,TGTGCCGGCAGTGACTCGCCTAGCGGGGGCTACAATGAGCAGTTCTTC,CAGSDSPSGGYNEQFF
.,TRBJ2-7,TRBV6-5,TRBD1,TGTGCCAGCAGTTCTATGCAACAGGGGACCTACGAGCAGTACTTC,CASSSMQQGTYEQYF
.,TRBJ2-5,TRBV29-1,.,TGCAGCGTTGGATTCGCGGCCCGAGAGACCCAGTACTTC,CSVGFAARETQYF
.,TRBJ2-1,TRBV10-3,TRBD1,TGTGCCATCAGGGATAGGACAGGGGATCATGAGCAGTTCTTC,CAIRDRTGDHEQFF
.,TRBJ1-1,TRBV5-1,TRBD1,TGCGCCAGCAATACAGGGGGTGGAAACACTGAAGCTTTCTTT,CASNTGGGNTEAFF
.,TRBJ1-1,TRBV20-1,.,TGCAGTGCCTGGACAGCGCCCGCTTTCTTT,CSAWTAPAFF
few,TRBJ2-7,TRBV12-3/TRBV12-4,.,TGTGCCAGCAGTTTTTCCACCGGGACATCAGCCTACGAGCAGTACTTC,CASSFSTGTSAYEQYF
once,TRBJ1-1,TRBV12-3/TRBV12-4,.,TGTGCCAGCAGTTTTAACGCAGTTAAGTTTGAAGCTTTCTTT,CASSFNAVKFEAFF
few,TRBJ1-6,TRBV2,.,TGTGCCAGCAGCCTCAACGCCCCGGACAGCAATTCGCCCCTCCACTTT,CASSLNAPDSNSPLHF
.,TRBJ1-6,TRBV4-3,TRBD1,TGCGCCAGCAGCCAAGTGGGGACAGGGGGGTTCAATTCACCCCTCCACTTT,CASSQVGTGGFNSPLHF
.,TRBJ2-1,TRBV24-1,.,TGTGCCACCAGTGACCTGACACCCTACAATGAGCAGTTCTTC,CATSDLTPYNEQFF
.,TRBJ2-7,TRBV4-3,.,TGCGCCAGCAGCCAAGTCGCTAATCGGAACGTTGAGCAGTACTTC,CASSQVANRNVEQYF
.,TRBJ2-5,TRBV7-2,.,TGTGCCAGCAGCACTAACGGTGGCGGGCAAGAGACCCAGTACTTC,CASSTNGGGQETQYF
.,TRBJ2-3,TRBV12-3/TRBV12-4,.,TGTGCCAGCAGTTGGGCAGGATCCACAGATACGCAGTATTTT,CASSWAGSTDTQYF
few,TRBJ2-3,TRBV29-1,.,TGCAGCGTTGGGCCCGATACAGATACGCAGTATTTT,CSVGPDTDTQYF
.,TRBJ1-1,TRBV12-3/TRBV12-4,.,TGTGCCAGCATGGACAGCCTGAACACTGAAGCTTTCTTT,CASMDSLNTEAFF